This T cell receptor (beta chain) is drawn from a study of tumor and adjacent non-tumor tissue in lung cancer (dated by TCRdb to between 2017 and 2018). Context from the whole study: The cohort included around twelve adenocarcinoma, a couple of squamous cell carcinoma and 1 small cell lung cancer patients. The 15 or so patients were aged about 30 to 76 years, included about ten men and 5 women, and had TNM stage I to III disease. For each patient, one tumor sample and one normal lung sample were taken, giving about 29 paired specimens that underwent TCRbeta CDR3 sequencing. Using bulk TCRbeta repertoires from under 18 lung cancer patients, the study set lung tumor tissue side by side with matched distant non-tumor lung tissue. Sequencing generated a total of 120 million or so productive TCRbeta reads, averaging around 4.2 million reads per sample.

The receptor library was made with multiplex PCR. Sequenced using an Illumina HiSeq 2500. TCRbeta libraries were built by three rounds of nested PCR using primers (Table S4), following protocols modified from ARM-PCR. Before sequencing, PCR products of 200-500 bp were cut from the gel and purified using the QIAquick gel extraction kit. The study's processing was this. Reads were cleaned with Trimmomatic, merged with FLASH into complete CDR3 sequences, and assigned to V(D)J germline segments with MiTCR. Clonal diversity was calculated as the inverse Simpson's index using VDJtools. A read counted as productive if the sequence was in-frame and lacked a premature stop codon. Through fastp at Q25 and MiXCR, TCRdb rebuilt clones from the public reads, retaining in-frame beta chains. Rows are unified per CDR3 protein, each entry keeping the most common DNA and genes. What appears here as the V and J calls and clone size reflects TCRdb's work, not the paper's. In this sample the table shows about 120,000 distinct CDR3 sequences, about 66% of which occur a single time. Around 13% of the sample belongs to the ten largest clones.

What the research found in general, with its limitations: Neither the sequencing platform nor unique molecular identifiers are named or mentioned anywhere in the methods. Peripheral blood was not sequenced, so blood TCRbeta repertoires were not examined in the lung cancer patients of the study. The cohort had only about 15 patients, and the authors noted that larger samples and more detailed clinical data are needed. The top 100 clones made up a significantly larger cumulative share of the repertoire in normal lung than in tumor tissue. Significantly higher TCR diversity was found in younger patients, and higher tumor TCR diversity was associated with shorter overall and disease-free survival. Tumor tissue showed significantly greater TCR diversity (inverse Simpson) than normal lung tissue (about 400 vs 150, P = 0.0075, Mann-Whitney U test).

From its cysteine to its phenylalanine, the CDR3 spans 15 amino acids. Left in the record is the CDR3 DNA by itself, 45 bases read in frame from the first base. The germline V gene yields SGHDT for CDR1 and YYEEEE for CDR2. Notes on this clonotype: There is no known antigen for this receptor. The junction departs from the called germline gene at one end, perhaps through a read error.

RNA was isolated from bulk, unsorted tissue, and RNA quality was assessed with a NanoDrop ND-1000 and an Agilent 2100. The donors were newly diagnosed lung cancer patients admitted for thoracic surgery in China from August to November 2014 who had not received prior chemotherapy. Patients with previous radiotherapy or chemotherapy, or with another concurrent cancer, were excluded from the study. Pieces of surgical tissue measuring about 1-2 cm3 were kept in RNAlater solution and held at -80 degrees C until needed. The sequence links TRBV5-6 to TRBJ2-1, with the D call perhaps TRBD1 or TRBD2, each one matching 5 bases. The sequence was collected from a young man with non-small cell lung cancer. Input material: lung tumor tissue. The CDR3 has the sequence CVSNEGASIYNEQFF. The bases are TGTGTCAGCAACGAAGGGGCTAGCATCTACAATGAGCAGTTCTTC.